What follows are 26 T cell receptor beta chains derived from one specimen sequenced in a study of shared clonotypes between healthy human individuals. The data were produced by immunoSEQ multiplex PCR, yet TCRdb's version contains in-frame clones alone and is incomplete. The profile covers about 120,000 clones, with over 65% appearing a single time and roughly a quarter taken by the ten largest. What was sequenced was memory CD8+ T cells sorted from blood. Stated subset: CD45RO+ cells pooled with CCR7-negative TemRA cells. These receptors were taken from a woman aged 25 to 39 in good health.

The chain joins TRBV25-1 to TRBJ1-5; D remains unclear. V was clipped by 5 bases and J by 7 bases, with 15 bases between them. Germline lookup yields CDR1 MGHDK and CDR2 SYGVNS. The CDR3 covers 14 residues. CDR3 coding DNA: TGTGCCAGCAGTTCCGCCCTCTTGGAGCAGCCCCAGCATTTT. It is translated as CASSSALLEQPQHF.

The rearrangement uses TRBV7-9 and TRBJ1-1, with TRBD1 as a possible D gene (5 bases). Germline CDR1 is SEHNR and CDR2 is FQNEAQ (reference sequence). V was cut by 8 bases and J by 5 bases, with 24 bases left in between. The CDR3 runs 16 residues. As DNA, the CDR3 is TGTGCCAGCCGCCAGAAACAGGCGGAAAAGGGGACTGAAGCTTTCTTT. This gives the protein CASRQKQAEKGTEAFF.

This clone was recorded once. This chain uses TRBV6-1 with TRBJ2-6; no reliable D call. The CDR3 spans 16 residues. The V and J ends lost 2 bases and 3 bases respectively, with 11 bases between them. CDR1 and CDR2 from the germline V gene are MNHNS and SASEGT. The CDR3 sequence: CASSELKGSGANVLTF. The DNA of the CDR3 is TGTGCCAGCAGTGAATTAAAGGGTAGTGGGGCCAACGTCCTGACTTTC.

V is TRBV5-1 and J is TRBJ1-4; TRBD1 is a possible D gene (6 bases). The germline V and J ends were trimmed by 4 bases and 8 bases, with 12 bases remaining between them. The CDR3 is 13 residues long. CDR1 is SGHRS and CDR2 is YFSETQ in the germline V gene. The CDR3 protein is CASSRNREEKLFF. Written as DNA, the CDR3 is TGCGCCAGCAGCCGAAACAGGGAAGAAAAACTGTTTTTT.

This rearrangement joins TRBV11-2 to TRBJ1-1, with 8 bases aligning to TRBD1. This CDR3 spans 15 amino acids. Germline CDR1 reads SGHAT; CDR2 reads FQNNGV. V lost 5 bases to trimming and J lost 1 base; unmatched junction nucleotides: 6. CDR3 amino acids: CASSLFTGGNTEAFF. The DNA of the CDR3 is TGTGCCAGCAGCCTCTTTACAGGGGGGAACACTGAAGCTTTCTTT.

This clone was found a few times. V gene TRBV27 combines with J gene TRBJ2-7; 7 positions match TRBD1. In germline, CDR1 is MNHEY, CDR2 SMNVEV (reference sequence). The CDR3 contains 14 residues. J gave up 2 bases and V 5 bases, and 6 bases lay outside the gene matches. CDR3 in amino acids: CASSNTGAPYEQYF. Here the CDR3 DNA reads TGTGCCAGCAGTAATACAGGGGCCCCCTACGAGCAGTACTTC.

Points on this clone: Different DNA sequences within this sample yield the same CDR3. The chain has TRBV7-2 and TRBJ2-3; D is unresolved. Trimming pared 4 bases from V and 2 bases from J, leaving 4 bases between. Per germline, CDR1 SGHTA and CDR2 FQGNSA. The CDR3 is 12 amino acids. As DNA, the CDR3 is TGTGCCAGCAGCTCGTACACAGATACGCAGTATTTT. It yields the protein CASSSYTDTQYF.

This clone was seen only a few times. The chain recombines TRBV11-2 with TRBJ1-1, with a possible D match to TRBD1 (6 bases). V was cut by 9 bases and J by 0 bases, with 29 bases left in between. Germline V CDR1 and CDR2: SGHAT, FQNNGV. This CDR3 has 19 residues. The CDR3 DNA sequence: TGTGCCAGTCGGAACTTGGGGGCCTCCGGCGTTGTGTTGAACACTGAAGCTTTCTTT. The encoded protein is CASRNLGASGVVLNTEAFF.

The chain combines TRBV20-1 with TRBJ2-7; D is uncertain. Per the germline V gene, CDR1 is DFQATT and CDR2 is SNEGSKA (reference sequence). The ends were cut back, 2 bases at V and 6 bases at J, with 5 bases in the middle. The length of the CDR3 is 10 residues. As DNA, the CDR3 is TGCAGTGCTAGAAGTTCCGAGCAGTACTTC. As protein: CSARSSEQYF.

This chain uses TRBV5-8 with TRBJ2-7, with 8 bases identical to TRBD1. Germline CDR1 is SGHTS and CDR2 is YDEGEE. The CDR3 has 16 residues. J was trimmed by 3 bases and V by 0 bases; bases with no gene match: 8. CDR3 region: CASSLAEDRARYEQYF. The CDR3 DNA sequence: TGTGCCAGCAGCTTGGCCGAGGACAGGGCCCGCTACGAGCAGTACTTC.

The chain has TRBV25-1 and TRBJ2-3, with TRBD2 matching 11 bases. Germline V gene sequence: CDR1 MGHDK, CDR2 SYGVNS. V lost 1 base and J lost 3; bases outside the gene matches: 0. The CDR3 spans 15 residues. CDR3 DNA sequence: TGTGCCAGCAGTGAATCTAGCGGGAGGACAGATACGCAGTATTTT. Amino acid sequence: CASSESSGRTDTQYF.

In the case of this clone: One end of the junction does not line up with germline, which may come from a read error. The chain couples TRBV10-3 to TRBJ2-5; a weak D match, TRBD2 (5 bases). Germline CDR1 ENHRY, CDR2 SYGVKD. The CDR3 consists of 13 residues. The CDR3 is CASSSGLLGEQYF. CDR3 nucleotide sequence: TGTGCCAGCAGTTCCGGACTTCTCGGGGAGCAGTACTTC.

The V and J genes are TRBV6-6 and TRBJ1-1; tentative D call: TRBD1 (6 bases). CDR1 is MNHNY and CDR2 is SVGAGI in the germline V gene (reference sequence). This CDR3 is built from 15 residues. Trimming took off 0 bases at V and 7 bases at J, with 15 bases between the two ends. DNA for the CDR3: TGTGCCAGCAGTTACTCGAGGGCAGGGGCCGGTGAAGCTTTCTTT. Translation: CASSYSRAGAGEAFF.

The rearrangement links TRBV5-6 to TRBJ1-2, with a weak D call TRBD1 (6 bases). Germline CDR1 reads SGHDT; CDR2 reads YYEEEE. V was cut by 0 bases and J by 0 bases, with 6 bases left in between. This CDR3 region has 14 residues. The CDR3 loop reads CASSLGTANYGYTF. In DNA form, the CDR3 reads TGTGCCAGCAGCTTGGGGACAGCTAACTATGGCTACACCTTC.

This clone was counted once. This chain joins TRBV4-1 and TRBJ2-5; D is possibly TRBD1 or TRBD2 (6 bases each). The CDR3 consists of 17 residues. Germline values: CDR1 MGHRA, CDR2 YSYEKL. V dropped 2 bases and J dropped 5 bases, with 21 bases sitting between them. The CDR3 DNA reads TGCGCCAGCAGCCAACTCTACGACAGGTCCCGGGGGGAGACCCAGTACTTC. Protein: CASSQLYDRSRGETQYF.

The rearrangement links TRBV6-1 to TRBJ1-2; the D is unclear. The V and J ends lost 7 bases and 1 base respectively, with 16 bases between them. There are 15 residues in the CDR3. Germline CDR1 MNHNS, CDR2 SASEGT. This CDR3 is CASTAIHSNNYGYTF. The CDR3, as DNA: TGTGCCAGCACCGCGATCCATTCCAATAACTATGGCTACACCTTC.

This clone was seen ten or more times. The chain is built from TRBV19 and TRBJ2-7; D unresolved. CDR1 LNHDA and CDR2 SQIVND come from the germline V gene (reference sequence). This CDR3 contains 14 residues. The V and J ends lost 3 bases and 3 bases respectively, with 12 bases between them. CDR3 nucleotide sequence: TGTGCCAGTAGTATCTCCCTTGGCAGCTACGAGCAGTACTTC. This gives the protein CASSISLGSYEQYF.

The chain has TRBV2 and TRBJ2-7, with TRBD2 matching over 11 bases. The CDR3 consists of 20 residues. The V gene's germline CDR1 is SNHLY and CDR2 FYNNEI. V was pared by 0 bases and J by 0 bases, with 13 bases of the junction left unmatched. CDR3: CASSEALVGLAGPSSYEQYF. For the CDR3, the DNA is TGTGCCAGCAGTGAAGCGCTTGTCGGACTAGCGGGTCCGAGCTCCTACGAGCAGTACTTC.

This clone was counted at least ten times. CDR3 protein: CASSLTGTYGYTF. CDR3 DNA: TGTGCCAGCAGTCTAACAGGAACCTATGGCTACACCTTC. This chain uses TRBV6-5 with TRBJ1-2; perhaps TRBD1 as D (5 bases). Trimming shortened V by 5 bases and J by 4 bases, and 11 bases separated the two germline ends. The CDR3 extends over 13 amino acids. Per the germline V gene, CDR1 is MNHEY and CDR2 is SVGAGI.

The rearrangement links TRBV7-9 to TRBJ2-2; 16 nucleotides line up with TRBD2. The CDR3 contains 17 residues. Trimming at V came to 5 bases and at J to 7 bases, leaving 7 bases not matched to a gene. Germline CDR1 reads SEHNR; CDR2 reads FQNEAQ (reference sequence). CDR3 protein: CASSVGLAGGPGGELFF. Here the CDR3 DNA reads TGTGCCAGCAGCGTGGGACTAGCGGGAGGGCCCGGCGGGGAGCTGTTTTTT.

This clone counts as medium-sized. In DNA form, the CDR3 reads TGTGCCAGCAGCCGCCCACCGGGCCCTCCCTGGGGTTCAAACACCGGGGAGCTGTTTTTT. Translating it yields CASSRPPGPPWGSNTGELFF. The rearrangement uses TRBV21-1 and TRBJ2-2. TRBV21-1 is a recognized pseudogene. The CDR3 has 20 amino acids.

A few counts support this clone. The rearrangement joins TRBV7-8 to TRBJ1-3; D is perhaps TRBD1 (5 bases). The CDR3 is made up of 21 amino acids. V lost 1 base and J lost 0, with 25 bases in between. Germline CDR1 SGHVS, CDR2 FQNEAQ. CDR3 DNA: TGTGCCAGCAGCTTAGGAAACCGACGACCCAAAGCAGGGCTCTCTGGAAACACCATATATTTT. Encoded protein: CASSLGNRRPKAGLSGNTIYF.

This clone turned up a few times. This chain uses TRBV6-4 with TRBJ1-5; TRBD1 is a possible D gene (5 bases). The germline V gene encodes CDR1 MRHNA and CDR2 SNTAGT. V was cut by 3 bases and J by 4 bases, with 10 bases left in between. The CDR3 extends over 14 amino acids. This chain's CDR3 is CASSEGQGNQPQHF. The CDR3 DNA sequence: TGTGCCAGCAGTGAGGGGCAGGGAAATCAGCCCCAGCATTTT.

This clone was counted once. The V and J genes are TRBV30 and TRBJ2-6, with D unresolved. CDR3 size: 19 residues. Germline loops: CDR1 GTSNPN, CDR2 SVGIG (reference sequence). The ends were cut back, 0 bases at V and 0 bases at J, with 18 bases in the middle. CDR3 loop: CAWSVLFARSFSGANVLTF. Here the CDR3 DNA reads TGTGCCTGGAGTGTACTGTTTGCCAGATCCTTCTCTGGGGCCAACGTCCTGACTTTC.

A few counts support this clone. V gene TRBV5-6 combines with J gene TRBJ1-1; D is possibly TRBD1 (5 bases). The germline gives CDR1 SGHDT, CDR2 YYEEEE. This CDR3 spans 17 amino acids. V was clipped by 0 bases and J by 4 bases, with 19 bases between them. CDR3: CASSLGRWRGASTEAFF. CDR3 nucleotides: TGTGCCAGCAGCTTGGGGCGGTGGAGGGGCGCGAGCACTGAAGCTTTCTTT.

The genes are TRBV7-2 and TRBJ1-3, with D tentatively TRBD1 (5 bases). Trimming removed 10 bases from V and 7 bases from J, with 17 bases in between. The CDR3 is 13 amino acids. The germline V gene encodes CDR1 SGHTA and CDR2 FQGNSA. This CDR3 is CATLTGTLNTIYF. CDR3 nucleotide sequence: TGTGCCACTTTGACCGGGACCTTGAACACCATATATTTT.